The 26 T cell receptor beta chains listed next were all sequenced from one sample in a study of blood T cell repertoires in COVID-19. The repertoire was sequenced with immunoSEQ multiplex PCR; TCRdb's copy has only in-frame clones and lacks some. The table has 150,000 to 200,000 clones, over 75% seen once. Input material: peripheral blood. The receptors stem from a man aged 60-69 years with active or convalescent COVID-19.

The chain employs TRBV7-2 and TRBJ1-4, with 7 bases matching TRBD1. Per germline, CDR1 SGHTA and CDR2 FQGNSA. This CDR3 region has 16 residues. Trimming at V came to 5 bases and at J to 5 bases, leaving 11 bases not matched to a gene. The CDR3 reads CASSEQPTGWNEKLFF. The CDR3 DNA reads TGTGCCAGCAGCGAACAACCGACAGGGTGGAATGAAAAACTGTTTTTT.

This clone showed up just once. The chain links TRBV6-6 to TRBJ2-4; 9 bases line up with TRBD2. V trimming: 5 bases; J trimming: 2 bases; junction bases outside the gene matches: 13. Per the germline V gene, CDR1 is MNHNY and CDR2 is SVGAGI (reference sequence). This CDR3 has 18 residues. DNA for the CDR3: TGTGCCAGCAGTCCTCCTACTGGCGGGGGGGCTACCAAAAACATTCAGTACTTC. It yields the protein CASSPPTGGGATKNIQYF.

This chain joins TRBV6-5 and TRBJ1-2, with D uncertain. Germline V gene sequence: CDR1 MNHEY, CDR2 SVGAGI. CDR3 length: 15 residues. V lost 0 bases and J 7 bases, leaving 15 bases between the germline ends. As DNA, the CDR3 is TGTGCCAGCAGTTACTCAGACCGGGTTCGTCGTGGCTACACCTTC. This codes for CASSYSDRVRRGYTF.

V and J are TRBV5-1 and TRBJ1-2; perhaps TRBD1 as D (6 bases). V was shortened by 2 bases and J by 6 bases, with 17 bases between the two germline ends. This CDR3 is 15 amino acids long. In germline, CDR1 is SGHRS, CDR2 YFSETQ. CDR3 sequence reads: CASSLSSTGKDGYTF. DNA for the CDR3: TGCGCCAGCAGCTTATCTTCCACAGGGAAGGATGGCTACACCTTC.

This chain uses TRBV5-4 with TRBJ2-1, with 11 bases that match TRBD1. The CDR3 has 15 amino acids. Germline loops: CDR1 SGHNT, CDR2 YYREEE (reference sequence). V shed 6 bases and J 6 bases; nucleotides not matched to a gene: 8. The CDR3: CASTPDRGLSNEQFF. The CDR3, as DNA: TGTGCCAGCACCCCGGACAGGGGGCTGTCCAATGAGCAGTTCTTC.

The rearrangement uses TRBV24-1 and TRBJ2-3; 9 bases are shared with TRBD2. The CDR3 contains 13 residues. J gave up 6 bases and V 5 bases, and 2 bases lay outside the gene matches. The germline gives CDR1 KGHDR, CDR2 SFDVKD. CDR3 in DNA: TGTGCCACCAGTGCTAGCGGGGCCGATACGCAGTATTTT. This gives the protein CATSASGADTQYF.

This chain's CDR3 is CASSSGGTFTDTQYF. Written as DNA, the CDR3 is TGTGCCAGTAGTAGCGGGGGTACCTTCACAGATACGCAGTATTTT. The gene calls are TRBV19 and TRBJ2-3; 7 bases are shared with TRBD2. This CDR3 spans 15 amino acids. Trimming took 4 bases from V and 2 from J; bases not matched to a gene: 6. CDR1 LNHDA and CDR2 SQIVND come from the germline V gene (reference sequence).

CDR3: CAIAWAEYEQYF. CDR3 nucleotide sequence: TGTGCCATCGCGTGGGCAGAATACGAGCAGTACTTC. The rearrangement uses TRBV10-3 and TRBJ2-7, with unresolved D. The CDR3 has 12 residues. Per the germline V gene, CDR1 is ENHRY and CDR2 is SYGVKD. V dropped 8 bases and J dropped 4 bases, with 12 bases sitting between them.

J is TRBJ1-2 and V is TRBV5-4; 7 bases map to TRBD1. Unmatched junction bases numbered 6, after V lost 2 bases and J lost 8 bases. CDR1 SGHNT and CDR2 YYREEE come from the germline V gene (reference sequence). The CDR3 covers 13 residues. The CDR3 spells CASSLQGPTGYTF. The CDR3 nucleotides are TGTGCCAGCAGCTTACAGGGGCCCACCGGCTACACCTTC.

The chain joins TRBV5-1 to TRBJ1-4; tentative D call: TRBD1 (5 bases). Per the germline V gene, CDR1 is SGHRS and CDR2 is YFSETQ. The V gene lost 5 bases and the J gene lost 2 bases, with 10 bases spanning the gap. The CDR3 length is 14 residues. The CDR3: CASSGGLTNEKLFF. In nucleotides, the CDR3 is TGCGCCAGCAGTGGGGGACTGACTAATGAAAAACTGTTTTTT. Complete variable domain (other parts from reference TRBV5-1 and TRBJ1-4): KAGVTQTPRYLIKTRGQQVTLSCSPISGHRSVSWYQQTPGQGLQFLFEYFSETQRNKGNFPGRFSGRQFSNSRSEMNVSTLELGDSALYLCASSGGLTNEKLFFGSGTQLSVL.

The genes are TRBV7-9 and TRBJ1-2, with 10 bases fitting TRBD1. This CDR3 region has 14 residues. Germline V gene data show CDR1 as SEHNR and CDR2 as FQNEAQ (reference sequence). Losses at the gene ends were 5 bases for V and 8 bases for J; bases not matched to a gene: 8. The CDR3 region has the DNA TGTGCCAGCAGCCCCGGGACAGGGGTCCGAGGCTACACCTTC. This sequence encodes CASSPGTGVRGYTF.

This chain joins TRBV19 and TRBJ1-4; D is possibly TRBD1 (5 bases). The length of the CDR3 is 15 residues. In germline, CDR1 is LNHDA, CDR2 SQIVND (reference sequence). Trimming took 6 bases from V and 0 from J, leaving 11 bases between them. In nucleotides, the CDR3 is TGTGCCAGTAGACAGGCCTTTGCAACTAATGAAAAACTGTTTTTT. It codes for CASRQAFATNEKLFF.

The V call is TRBV10-3, the J call TRBJ2-5, with 12 bases lining up with TRBD2. After removal of 0 bases from V and 3 bases from J, the junction contained 8 bases not matched to a gene. There are 18 residues in the CDR3. Germline CDR1 and CDR2: ENHRY and SYGVKD. The CDR3 here is CAISESFKASGGEETQYF. In nucleotides, the CDR3 is TGTGCCATCAGTGAGTCGTTCAAGGCTAGCGGGGGGGAAGAGACCCAGTACTTC.

This chain joins TRBV15 and TRBJ2-7; 7 bases map to TRBD2. V was pared by 5 bases and J by 1 base, with 11 bases of the junction left unmatched. Germline V gene lookup returns CDR1 LNHNV and CDR2 YYDKDF (reference sequence). The CDR3 totals 16 residues. In nucleotides, the CDR3 is TGTGCCACCAGCGAAGAAGCGGGGTTTTCGTCCTACGAGCAGTACTTC. This encodes CATSEEAGFSSYEQYF.

The CDR3 nucleotides read TGTGCCAGCAGCTCGGTCCAGGGACTAGCCCTCTACAATGAGCAGTTCTTC. Translated: CASSSVQGLALYNEQFF. V gene TRBV5-6 combines with J gene TRBJ2-1, with TRBD2 identical over 9 bases. Per the germline V gene, CDR1 is SGHDT and CDR2 is YYEEEE. The ends lost 3 bases at V and 3 bases at J; junction bases unmatched: 10. The CDR3 sequence is 17 residues long.

The chain carries TRBV2 and TRBJ2-1; D not resolved. This CDR3 comprises 15 residues. In germline, CDR1 is SNHLY, CDR2 FYNNEI. With 5 bases removed from V and 0 bases from J, the gap between germline ends came to 11 bases. The CDR3 DNA is TGTGCCAGCAGTCAAACAGCTGGCTCCTACAATGAGCAGTTCTTC. Its translation is CASSQTAGSYNEQFF.

V and J are TRBV5-1 and TRBJ2-2, with 7 bases matching TRBD1. CDR3 length: 16 residues. V trimming: 3 bases; J trimming: 0 bases; junction bases outside the gene matches: 5. CDR1 and CDR2 from the germline V gene are SGHRS and YFSETQ. This chain's CDR3 is CASSWSGTANTGELFF. The CDR3 DNA sequence: TGCGCCAGCAGCTGGTCCGGGACAGCGAACACCGGGGAGCTGTTTTTT.

The chain is built from TRBV18 and TRBJ2-3; 13 bases line up with TRBD2. CDR3 length: 18 residues. CDR1 and CDR2 from the germline V gene are KGHSH and LQKENI. The J segment lost 1 base and the V segment lost 3 bases, leaving 7 bases of the junction unmatched. CDR3 residues: CASSPFTSGGAGTDTQYF. CDR3 DNA sequence: TGTGCCAGCTCACCCTTCACTAGCGGGGGGGCTGGCACAGATACGCAGTATTTT.

This rearrangement joins TRBV4-1 to TRBJ2-5; D is possibly TRBD1 (5 bases). The length of the CDR3 is 14 residues. Germline lookup yields CDR1 MGHRA and CDR2 YSYEKL. Trimming took off 1 base at V and 4 bases at J, with 10 bases between the two ends. The CDR3 here is CASSQAPGLETQYF. DNA for the CDR3: TGCGCCAGCAGCCAAGCTCCAGGGCTAGAGACCCAGTACTTC.

V is TRBV19 and J is TRBJ1-5, with D unresolved. Trimming removed 0 bases from V and 3 bases from J, with 18 bases in between. Germline values: CDR1 LNHDA, CDR2 SQIVND (reference sequence). This CDR3 contains 18 residues. The CDR3 sequence: CASSIDLLRQTNNQPQHF. The CDR3 coding sequence is TGTGCCAGTAGTATAGATCTATTAAGGCAGACTAACAATCAGCCCCAGCATTTT.

This clone came up a few times. The V gene is TRBV5-4, the J gene TRBJ2-2; TRBD1 matches 7 bases. After removal of 1 base from V and 1 base from J, the junction contained 1 base not matched to a gene. From germline, CDR1 is SGHNT and CDR2 YYREEE (reference sequence). The CDR3 contains 15 residues. DNA of the CDR3: TGTGCCAGCAGCTTGAGGACAGGGAACACCGGGGAGCTGTTTTTT. This encodes CASSLRTGNTGELFF.

The gene calls are TRBV2 and TRBJ2-7; D unresolved. The CDR3 is 15 residues long. The ends were cut back, 0 bases at V and 2 bases at J, with 11 bases in the middle. Germline assignment: CDR1 SNHLY and CDR2 FYNNEI. As DNA, the CDR3 is TGTGCCAGCAGTGAAGCTCAGACTGTCCCCTACGAGCAGTACTTC. Translated: CASSEAQTVPYEQYF.

V and J are TRBV7-6 and TRBJ1-2; unclear D gene. Trimming removed 5 bases at V and 4 bases at J, with 8 bases between. The CDR3 loop spans 12 amino acids. Germline values: CDR1 SGHVS, CDR2 FNYEAQ. For the CDR3, the DNA is TGTGCCAGCAGCCAGACGGGCTATGGCTACACCTTC. Translating gives CASSQTGYGYTF.

The chain uses TRBV19 and TRBJ2-2, with 11 bases identical to TRBD2. Germline V gene sequence: CDR1 LNHDA, CDR2 SQIVND (reference sequence). This CDR3 comprises 18 residues. V lost 7 bases and J lost 6; bases outside the gene matches: 16. The CDR3 loop is CASKVSGRAMNVAGELFF. The CDR3 nucleotides read TGTGCCAGTAAAGTTAGCGGGAGGGCCATGAATGTCGCCGGGGAGCTGTTTTTT.

The rearrangement uses TRBV30 and TRBJ1-5; no firm D call. The V gene lost 2 bases and the J gene lost 0 bases, with 11 bases spanning the gap. The CDR3 covers 15 residues. Germline values: CDR1 GTSNPN, CDR2 SVGIG (reference sequence). CDR3 protein: CAWSTPCYSNQPQHF. In DNA form, the CDR3 reads TGTGCCTGGAGTACCCCCTGCTATAGCAATCAGCCCCAGCATTTT.

This chain connects TRBV19 to TRBJ2-1, with unresolved D. The CDR3 loop spans 16 amino acids. V was trimmed by 5 bases and J by 0 bases, leaving 14 bases between them. CDR1 and CDR2 (germline): LNHDA, SQIVND (reference sequence). This chain's CDR3 is CASSYRTSSSYNEQFF. CDR3 nucleotides: TGTGCCAGTAGTTACAGAACTTCAAGCTCCTACAATGAGCAGTTCTTC.